These 2 T cell receptor beta chains share one sample of origin, sequenced in a study of T cell repertoires in ileal Crohn's disease. Produced via immunoSEQ multiplex PCR; TCRdb's table is partial and in-frame only. This sample has approximately 27,000 clones, with roughly 75% found just once. The material sequenced was ileal tissue. Receptors originate from an adult with Crohn's disease.

The chain carries TRBV2 and TRBJ2-4; 9 bases agree with TRBD2. Germline CDR1 is SNHLY and CDR2 is FYNNEI. This CDR3 region has 16 residues. With 10 bases clipped from V and 7 bases from J, the junction kept 17 bases outside the gene matches. The CDR3 nucleotides are TGTGCCATCACTCCTATAGCGGGAGCCGCGAGGAACATTCAGTACTTC. This sequence encodes CAITPIAGAARNIQYF.

This rearrangement joins TRBV5-4 to TRBJ2-7, with 10 positions matching TRBD2. The germline V gene has CDR1 SGHNT and CDR2 YYREEE (reference sequence). V dropped 3 bases and J dropped 0; count of bases not matched to a gene: 3. The CDR3 runs 15 residues. The CDR3 spells CASSSTSGDSYEQYF. DNA of the CDR3: TGTGCCAGCAGCTCTACTAGCGGGGACTCCTACGAGCAGTACTTC.